These 13 T cell receptor beta chains were all obtained from the same sample, sequenced in a study of beta chain features in type 1 diabetes. The investigators reverse transcribed all of the isolated RNA, so they sequenced expressed TCRB transcripts. Assay used: immunoSEQ multiplex PCR; TCRdb lists only in-frame clones, some missing. The repertoire includes around 340,000 clones, roughly 21% of them detected once, and around 0.045% sits in the top ten. The sample consisted of naive CD4+ T cells from blood. These receptors were collected from a woman aged 18-29 years in good health.

V usage is TRBV6-6 and J usage is TRBJ2-2, with TRBD2 as a possible D gene (7 bases). CDR1 and CDR2 from the germline V gene are MNHNY and SVGAGI (reference sequence). The CDR3 sequence is 16 residues long. V gave up 6 bases and J gave up 4 bases, with 18 bases separating them. The CDR3 DNA reads TGTGCCAGCAGGAACAGGGAGGGAAGTGGCACCGGGGAGCTGTTTTTT. As protein: CASRNREGSGTGELFF.

This clone was detected only a few times. CDR3 bases: TGTGCCAGCAGCTCCTCACGGGGCAATGAGCAGTTCTTC. Encoded protein: CASSSSRGNEQFF. This chain links TRBV7-9 with TRBJ2-1, with a tentative D call TRBD2 (5 bases). The CDR3 spans 13 residues. Germline CDR1 is SEHNR and CDR2 is FQNEAQ (reference sequence). V gave up 4 bases and J gave up 6 bases, with 10 bases separating them.

This clone occurred a few times. The CDR3 region is CASSRDTHSYEQYF. The CDR3 DNA reads as TGTGCCAGCAGTCGGGACACCCACTCCTACGAGCAGTACTTC. The chain uses TRBV2 and TRBJ2-7; maybe TRBD1 (6 bases). The CDR3 is 14 amino acids. CDR1 SNHLY and CDR2 FYNNEI come from the germline V gene. Trimming shortened V by 5 bases and J by 0 bases, and 11 bases separated the two germline ends. The whole variable domain, remainder taken from reference TRBV2 and TRBJ2-7, is EPEVTQTPSHQVTQMGQEVILRCVPISNHLYFYWYRQILGQKVEFLVSFYNNEISEKSEIFDDQFSVERPDGSNFTLKIRSTKLEDSAMYFCASSRDTHSYEQYFGPGTRLTVT.

This clone has just a few counts. Additional DNA sequences in this sample encode the identical CDR3. The chain is built from TRBV2 and TRBJ2-7; D is unclear. This CDR3 contains 12 residues. Deletions cut 4 bases from V and 1 base from J, with 5 bases between. The germline CDR1 and CDR2 sequences are SNHLY and FYNNEI. The CDR3 reads CASSAQSYEQYF. DNA for the CDR3: TGTGCCAGCAGTGCTCAGTCCTACGAGCAGTACTTC. Drawing the rest from reference TRBV2 and TRBJ2-7, the complete variable domain is EPEVTQTPSHQVTQMGQEVILRCVPISNHLYFYWYRQILGQKVEFLVSFYNNEISEKSEIFDDQFSVERPDGSNFTLKIRSTKLEDSAMYFCASSAQSYEQYFGPGTRLTVT.

The CDR3 is CSVGKIGQDYEQYF. DNA for the CDR3: TGCAGCGTTGGAAAGATAGGACAGGACTACGAGCAGTACTTC. This chain links TRBV29-1 with TRBJ2-7, with 7 bases matching TRBD1. Germline trimming cut 4 bases from V and 3 bases from J; bases unmatched to any gene: 9. Germline V CDR1 and CDR2: SQVTM, ANQGSEA. The CDR3 is 14 residues long.

The chain uses TRBV5-1 and TRBJ1-3; D uncertain. Germline V gene sequence: CDR1 SGHRS, CDR2 YFSETQ. The CDR3 sequence is 14 residues long. The V end lost 3 bases, the J end lost 2 bases, and 9 bases lay between the germline ends. CDR3 coding DNA: TGCGCCAGCAGCTCGGGATCAACTGGAAACACCATATATTTT. It specifies CASSSGSTGNTIYF.

CDR3 nucleotides: TGCGCCAGCAGCCAAGGCGGCGGGAGCCATACGCAGTATTTT. Translating it yields CASSQGGGSHTQYF. V and J are TRBV4-1 and TRBJ2-3, with TRBD2 matching over 7 bases. The CDR3 length is 14 residues. Germline values: CDR1 MGHRA, CDR2 YSYEKL. V gave up 1 base and J gave up 7 bases; unmatched junction bases: 5.

This clone was observed a few times. Written as DNA, the CDR3 is TGTGCCTGGAGCGACTTAGGGACAGGGTTCCGAGATACGCAGTATTTT. Protein sequence: CAWSDLGTGFRDTQYF. The genes are TRBV30 and TRBJ2-3; 9 bases align to TRBD1. With V trimmed by 3 bases and J by 5 bases, 12 bases remained unmatched. Germline V gene data show CDR1 as GTSNPN and CDR2 as SVGIG (reference sequence). This CDR3 has 16 residues.

This chain links TRBV29-1 with TRBJ2-5; 8 bases are shared with TRBD2. This CDR3 comprises 13 residues. Trimming removed 7 bases from V and 4 bases from J; junction bases left unmatched: 8. Germline V gene sequence: CDR1 SQVTM, CDR2 ANQGSEA. The CDR3 loop reads CSAGGAGGETQYF. The DNA for the CDR3 is TGCAGCGCGGGGGGGGCCGGGGGAGAGACCCAGTACTTC.

This chain uses TRBV5-1 with TRBJ2-7; 10 bases line up with TRBD1. Germline V gene sequence: CDR1 SGHRS, CDR2 YFSETQ. V trimming: 4 bases; J trimming: 2 bases; junction bases outside the gene matches: 9. The CDR3 covers 16 residues. The CDR3 spells CASSTSAGTGAYEQYF. CDR3 in DNA: TGCGCCAGCAGCACATCGGCTGGGACAGGGGCCTACGAGCAGTACTTC. Full variable domain (rest looked up from reference TRBV5-1 and TRBJ2-7): KAGVTQTPRYLIKTRGQQVTLSCSPISGHRSVSWYQQTPGQGLQFLFEYFSETQRNKGNFPGRFSGRQFSNSRSEMNVSTLELGDSALYLCASSTSAGTGAYEQYFGPGTRLTVT.

In its sample, this clone was seen a few times. V is TRBV5-1 and J is TRBJ2-5, with D unresolved. The V end lost 0 bases, the J end lost 3 bases, and 12 bases lay between the germline ends. CDR1 is SGHRS, CDR2 YFSETQ, per germline. CDR3 length: 15 residues. The CDR3 DNA sequence: TGCGCCAGCAGCTTGGCCTCAGCGCGCGAAGAGACCCAGTACTTC. Encoded protein: CASSLASAREETQYF.

V and J are TRBV5-4 and TRBJ2-3, with TRBD2 matching 12 bases. Germline assignment: CDR1 SGHNT and CDR2 YYREEE (reference sequence). The J segment lost 6 bases and the V segment lost 1 base, leaving 3 bases of the junction unmatched. The CDR3 totals 15 residues. The CDR3 is CASSLRLAGEDTQYF. CDR3 coding DNA: TGTGCCAGCAGCTTGAGACTAGCGGGAGAGGATACGCAGTATTTT.

V and J are TRBV2 and TRBJ2-1, with D possibly being TRBD1 (6 bases). The germline gives CDR1 SNHLY, CDR2 FYNNEI. V lost 8 bases to trimming and J lost 4 bases, with 12 bases between them. CDR3 length: 13 residues. DNA for the CDR3: TGTGCCAGCGCAGGACAGACATACAATGAGCAGTTCTTC. It yields the protein CASAGQTYNEQFF.